One sample yielded the 4 T cell receptor beta chains listed below, sequenced in a study of T cells in Graves' hyperthyroidism and ophthalmopathy. TCR beta CDR3 regions were amplified from RNA. When the TCR CDR3 underwent first-round RT-PCR, the HTBI primer set was used. Each CDR3 protein is one row after TCRdb ran MiXCR on the multiplex PCR reads. Here the sample spans approximately 380,000 distinct CDR3 sequences, about 14% being singletons. Sequenced: blood. Receptors originate from a man aged 45-60 years with Graves' ophthalmopathy.

This clonotype was counted a few times. The CDR3 region has the DNA TGCAGTGCTAGAGATAGTCTATCCTACGAGCAGTACTTC. The encoded protein is CSARDSLSYEQYF. The chain combines TRBV20-1 with TRBJ2-7, with D unclear. This CDR3 is 13 amino acids long. The germline V gene encodes CDR1 DFQATT and CDR2 SNEGSKA (reference sequence). V lost 0 bases and J 1 base, leaving 7 bases between the germline ends.

This clonotype has at least ten counts. The chain links TRBV6-1 to TRBJ2-7; D gene ambiguous. The CDR3 is made up of 13 amino acids. Germline V gene data show CDR1 as MNHNS and CDR2 as SASEGT. Trimming pared 4 bases from V and 4 bases from J, leaving 11 bases between. CDR3 loop: CASSVLAGYEQYF. The CDR3 DNA follows: TGTGCCAGCAGTGTCTTAGCCGGATACGAGCAGTACTTC.

This clonotype was seen many times. The rearrangement uses TRBV27 and TRBJ2-1; 10 bases align to TRBD2. V was pared by 4 bases and J by 4 bases, with 7 bases of the junction left unmatched. The CDR3 loop spans 16 amino acids. The germline V gene encodes CDR1 MNHEY and CDR2 SMNVEV (reference sequence). DNA for the CDR3: TGTGCCAGCAGTTCCACCCTAGCGGGAGTTTACAATGAGCAGTTCTTC. Translating gives CASSSTLAGVYNEQFF.

This clonotype has a count of ten or more. This chain uses TRBV4-1 with TRBJ2-7; D might be TRBD2 (6 bases). The CDR3 totals 15 residues. Germline lookup yields CDR1 MGHRA and CDR2 YSYEKL. V gave up 3 bases and J gave up 6 bases, with 18 bases separating them. The DNA of the CDR3 is TGCGCCAGCAGCCAGGGGAGGACTACCCTGGGCGAGCAGTACTTC. It codes for CASSQGRTTLGEQYF.